These 23 T cell receptor beta chains were all obtained from the same sample, sequenced in a study of cytomegalovirus exposure and HLA in healthy donors. PCR employed 60 Vbeta and 13 Jbeta primers. TCRdb keeps only in-frame clones here, not all; method: immunoSEQ multiplex PCR. The table has roughly 100,000 clones, approximately 84% seen once. Sequenced: PBMCs. The receptors stem from a woman in her late teens or twenties in good health and CMV-seropositive.

The J gene is TRBJ2-5, the V gene TRBV14; TRBD2 aligns across 9 bases. The length of the CDR3 is 18 residues. Germline trimming cut 1 base from V and 2 bases from J; bases unmatched to any gene: 11. CDR1 and CDR2 (germline): SGHDN, FVKESK. CDR3 loop: CASSQGSLAGTRQETQYF. The CDR3 region has the DNA TGTGCCAGCAGCCAAGGTTCCCTAGCGGGGACGAGACAAGAGACCCAGTACTTC.

The chain is built from TRBV5-1 and TRBJ1-1; 7 bases are shared with TRBD1. Germline assignment: CDR1 SGHRS and CDR2 YFSETQ. Trimming cost V 4 bases and J 2 bases; bases outside gene matches: 5. CDR3 length: 14 residues. In DNA form, the CDR3 reads TGCGCCAGCAGCGGCCGGGACAGCAACACTGAAGCTTTCTTT. Its protein is CASSGRDSNTEAFF.

The chain has TRBV18 and TRBJ2-7; 9 bases fit TRBD1. Germline V gives CDR1 KGHSH, CDR2 LQKENI. The trim removed 1 base at V and 6 bases at J, leaving 4 bases unmatched. The CDR3 is made up of 14 amino acids. CDR3 protein: CASSPLDRGGEQYF. CDR3 in DNA: TGTGCCAGCTCACCACTGGACAGGGGAGGCGAGCAGTACTTC.

This rearrangement joins TRBV7-8 to TRBJ2-7, with 9 bases that match TRBD2. Germline values: CDR1 SGHVS, CDR2 FQNEAQ. The J segment lost 1 base and the V segment lost 4 bases, leaving 5 bases of the junction unmatched. CDR3 length: 15 residues. The CDR3 bases are TGTGCCAGCAGCTCCGGGACTAGCACATCCTACGAGCAGTACTTC. Translated: CASSSGTSTSYEQYF.

In its sample, this clone was seen once. The V call is TRBV6-5, the J call TRBJ1-1; perhaps TRBD1 as D (6 bases). Trimming stripped 5 bases from V and 0 bases from J, with 10 bases between. Germline V lookup: CDR1 MNHEY, CDR2 SVGAGI. This CDR3 is 14 amino acids long. The CDR3 loop reads CASSGTGMNTEAFF. In DNA form, the CDR3 reads TGTGCCAGCAGTGGAACAGGGATGAACACTGAAGCTTTCTTT.

This rearrangement joins TRBV7-9 to TRBJ2-7; 8 bases agree with TRBD1. Germline assignment: CDR1 SEHNR and CDR2 FQNEAQ (reference sequence). The CDR3 has 16 residues. V lost 8 bases to trimming and J lost 0 bases; unmatched junction nucleotides: 12. CDR3 DNA sequence: TGTGCCAGCTTAGACGCCGGGACAGGCAGCTCCTACGAGCAGTACTTC. This encodes CASLDAGTGSSYEQYF. Based on the CDR3 plus reference TRBV7-9 and TRBJ2-7, the full variable domain is DTGVSQNPRHKITKRGQNVTFRCDPISEHNRLYWYRQTLGQGPEFLTYFQNEAQLEKSRLLSDRFSAERPKGSFSTLEIQRTEQGDSAMYLCASLDAGTGSSYEQYFGPGTRLTVT.

This clone was seen a single time. V usage is TRBV7-3 and J usage is TRBJ2-1, with TRBD2 matching over 9 bases. The CDR3 contains 18 residues. The junction had 14 bases not matched to a gene; V was cut back by 2 bases and J by 6 bases. Germline assignment: CDR1 SGHTA and CDR2 FQGTGA. The CDR3 is CASSLGTSSSSGSNEQFF. CDR3 bases: TGTGCCAGCAGCTTAGGGACTAGCTCAAGCTCGGGGTCCAATGAGCAGTTCTTC. Combining the CDR3 with reference TRBV7-3 and TRBJ2-1 gives the whole variable domain GAGVSQTPSNKVTEKGKYVELRCDPISGHTALYWYRQSLGQGPEFLIYFQGTGAADDSGLPNDRFFAVRPEGSVSTLKIQRTERGDSAVYLCASSLGTSSSSGSNEQFFGPGTRLTVL.

The J gene is TRBJ1-1, the V gene TRBV6-6; D is possibly TRBD1 (5 bases). The CDR3 covers 14 residues. The germline V and J ends were trimmed by 2 bases and 0 bases, with 7 bases remaining between them. Germline V gene sequence: CDR1 MNHNY, CDR2 SVGAGI (reference sequence). The CDR3 loop is CASSYGGVNTEAFF. DNA for the CDR3: TGTGCCAGCAGTTACGGAGGGGTGAACACTGAAGCTTTCTTT.

This chain connects TRBV6-1 to TRBJ2-3, with TRBD2 as a possible D gene (6 bases). Trimming took 2 bases from V and 2 from J, leaving 14 bases between them. The CDR3 has 16 amino acids. Per the germline V gene, CDR1 is MNHNS and CDR2 is SASEGT. Written as DNA, the CDR3 is TGTGCCAGCAGTGAATATTTCGGGAGCTACACAGATACGCAGTATTTT. Its translation is CASSEYFGSYTDTQYF.

The chain recombines TRBV18 with TRBJ1-1, with 9 bases aligning to TRBD1. V was clipped by 3 bases and J by 3 bases; unmatched bases: 2. The length of the CDR3 is 14 residues. Germline CDR1 is KGHSH and CDR2 is LQKENI. The chain's CDR3 is CASSPRDRDTEAFF. The CDR3 nucleotides read TGTGCCAGCTCACCCCGGGACAGGGACACTGAAGCTTTCTTT.

The J gene is TRBJ2-7, the V gene TRBV25-1; TRBD2 matches at 8 bases. Germline loops: CDR1 MGHDK, CDR2 SYGVNS. The V and J ends lost 4 bases and 4 bases, in that order; junction bases with no gene match: 9. CDR3 size: 15 residues. This CDR3 is CASSAERETGYEQYF. CDR3 DNA sequence: TGTGCCAGCAGTGCAGAGCGGGAGACGGGATACGAGCAGTACTTC.

The CDR3 loop reads CASSVAPAGGREQFF. The CDR3 DNA reads TGTGCCAGCAGCGTAGCTCCAGCGGGGGGGCGTGAGCAGTTCTTC. The V call is TRBV9, the J call TRBJ2-1, with 10 bases lining up with TRBD2. V dropped 0 bases and J dropped 9; count of bases not matched to a gene: 6. The CDR3 is 15 residues long. Germline assignment: CDR1 SGDLS and CDR2 YYNGEE.

The V and J genes are TRBV27 and TRBJ2-4; TRBD1 matches at 12 bases. This CDR3 has 14 amino acids. V dropped 4 bases and J dropped 9; count of bases not matched to a gene: 4. Germline lookup yields CDR1 MNHEY and CDR2 SMNVEV (reference sequence). The CDR3 coding sequence is TGTGCCAGCAGTTCCGGGACAGGGGGCTTCATTCAGTACTTC. Its protein product is CASSSGTGGFIQYF.

This clone was found once. The chain uses TRBV21-1 and TRBJ1-5. TRBV21-1 is tagged as a pseudogene. This CDR3 is built from 10 residues. The CDR3 loop is CACLVKPQHF. CDR3 sequence (DNA): TGTGCCTGCCTAGTGAAGCCCCAGCATTTT.

The gene calls are TRBV5-1 and TRBJ2-1, with 9 nucleotides matching TRBD2. Germline loops: CDR1 SGHRS, CDR2 YFSETQ. The CDR3 has 12 residues. V lost 4 bases to trimming and J lost 7 bases; unmatched junction nucleotides: 0. CDR3 sequence (DNA): TGCGCCAGCAGCAGCGGGGGGAATGAGCAGTTCTTC. This codes for CASSSGGNEQFF.

The chain combines TRBV10-1 with TRBJ2-5; TRBD2 aligns across 11 bases. The CDR3 runs 16 residues. V lost 7 bases, J lost 7 bases, and 14 bases stayed unmatched. The germline V gene has CDR1 WNHNN and CDR2 SYGVQD (reference sequence). CDR3 residues: CASIAGGQSIGGTQYF. The DNA for the CDR3 is TGCGCCAGCATAGCGGGGGGGCAGAGTATTGGGGGGACCCAGTACTTC.

V usage is TRBV6-5 and J usage is TRBJ2-1; 7 bases agree with TRBD1. J was trimmed by 1 base and V by 8 bases; bases with no gene match: 8. CDR1 and CDR2 from the germline V gene are MNHEY and SVGAGI. The CDR3 runs to 15 residues. The CDR3 region is CASGNRGTSYNEQFF. CDR3 sequence (DNA): TGTGCCAGCGGCAACAGGGGCACATCCTACAATGAGCAGTTCTTC.

The table lists this clone with a count of one. The chain recombines TRBV28 with TRBJ2-1; TRBD2 matches 15 bases. The CDR3 contains 15 residues. V was clipped by 7 bases and J by 7 bases; unmatched bases: 5. Germline values: CDR1 MDHEN, CDR2 SYDVKM. The CDR3 is CASTSGTSGRNEQFF. The CDR3 DNA follows: TGTGCCAGCACGTCCGGGACTAGCGGGAGGAATGAGCAGTTCTTC.

This clone was seen only a few times. The chain joins TRBV5-1 to TRBJ2-1, with D tentatively TRBD2 (6 bases). The germline V gene has CDR1 SGHRS and CDR2 YFSETQ. V lost 10 bases and J 3 bases, leaving 11 bases between the germline ends. This CDR3 contains 12 residues. The CDR3 reads CACGDRYNEQFF. In DNA, the CDR3 is TGCGCCTGCGGGGACCGCTACAATGAGCAGTTCTTC.

V and J are TRBV11-3 and TRBJ2-1, with 8 bases identical to TRBD2. Germline CDR1 is SGHNT and CDR2 is YENEEA. With V trimmed by 2 bases and J by 6 bases, 6 bases remained unmatched. This CDR3 has 15 residues. CDR3 DNA: TGTGCCAGCAGCTTAACCCTAGCGGGTGTCAATGAGCAGTTCTTC. It encodes CASSLTLAGVNEQFF.

The chain couples TRBV2 to TRBJ1-2; no firm D call. The V and J ends lost 6 bases and 2 bases respectively, with 10 bases between them. CDR1 is SNHLY and CDR2 is FYNNEI in the germline V gene. The CDR3 spans 13 residues. The CDR3, as DNA: TGTGCCAGCAGGACTCAAGGAAACTATGGCTACACCTTC. Its protein product is CASRTQGNYGYTF.

The rearrangement uses TRBV7-9 and TRBJ2-1; 7 bases map to TRBD2. Germline-derived CDR1 and CDR2 are SEHNR and FQNEAQ (reference sequence). CDR3 size: 18 residues. V lost 7 bases to trimming and J lost 0 bases; unmatched junction nucleotides: 15. CDR3 loop: CASTPRRTAGVSYNEQFF. The CDR3 coding sequence is TGTGCCAGCACCCCGAGAAGGACGGCGGGAGTCTCCTACAATGAGCAGTTCTTC.

The chain uses TRBV15 and TRBJ1-1, with D tentatively TRBD1 (5 bases). The CDR3 runs 13 residues. Trimming shortened V by 6 bases and J by 1 base, and 9 bases separated the two germline ends. CDR1 and CDR2 from the germline V gene are LNHNV and YYDKDF (reference sequence). This chain's CDR3 is CATSPTGNTEAFF. The DNA of the CDR3 is TGTGCCACCAGTCCAACAGGGAACACTGAAGCTTTCTTT.